The TCR beta chain under discussion was sequenced for a study of blood T cells in healthy people across ages. A second PCR, run for about 7 to 11 cycles, used a sample-barcoded 5' primer plus a J-beta primer mix. TCRdb reanalysed the 5' RACE reads using MiXCR and keeps one entry per CDR3 protein. In the table there are about 830,000 distinct CDR3 sequences, 60% to 80% of which are singletons. Trimming took off 0 bases at V and 11 bases at J, with 17 bases between the two ends. This CDR3 region has 16 residues. Germline CDR1 reads LGHNA; CDR2 reads YNFKEQ. Sequencing input: blood. The chain is built from TRBV4-2 and TRBJ1-6; maybe TRBD1 (5 bases). The receptor was isolated from a man under 40 in good health. The chain's CDR3 is CASSQEFHDPGAPLHF. DNA for the CDR3: TGTGCCAGCAGCCAAGAATTCCACGACCCGGGGGCACCCCTCCACTTT.